This passage covers 26 T cell receptor beta chains from one sample sequenced in a study of blood T cell repertoires in COVID-19. Libraries were prepared by immunoSEQ multiplex PCR; TCRdb keeps only in-frame clonotypes and omits some of them. The table lists roughly 180,000 clones, less than 85% of them singletons. Sequenced sample: peripheral blood. All receptors derive from a human donor in a cohort sampled during active COVID-19.

The genes are TRBV2 and TRBJ2-7; 11 bases match TRBD2. This CDR3 has 20 amino acids. Germline CDR1 and CDR2: SNHLY and FYNNEI. V shed 7 bases, J shed 2 bases, and the junction held 22 bases outside the gene matches. Here the CDR3 reads CASKPRLSLAGDQLTYEQYF. The CDR3 nucleotides are TGTGCCAGCAAACCTCGACTATCACTAGCGGGGGATCAACTAACCTACGAGCAGTACTTC.

Only one count was recorded for this clone. This chain connects TRBV9 to TRBJ1-2; a weak D match, TRBD1 (6 bases). The CDR3 sequence is 14 residues long. Germline CDR1 reads SGDLS; CDR2 reads YYNGEE. V was pared by 3 bases and J by 5 bases, with 14 bases between. As DNA, the CDR3 is TGTGCCAGCAGCGCATCAGGGGCTTCATATGGCTACACCTTC. Protein sequence: CASSASGASYGYTF.

The chain joins TRBV5-1 to TRBJ2-7; 9 positions agree with TRBD1. CDR1 and CDR2 from the germline V gene are SGHRS and YFSETQ. The J segment lost 1 base and the V segment lost 4 bases, leaving 6 bases of the junction unmatched. The length of the CDR3 is 15 residues. CDR3 nucleotide sequence: TGCGCCAGCAGCGCCGGGACAGGGCAATCCTACGAGCAGTACTTC. Amino acid sequence: CASSAGTGQSYEQYF.

This clone has only one observation. The J gene is TRBJ1-6, the V gene TRBV5-6; 7 nucleotides agree with TRBD1. Trimming at V came to 1 base and at J to 6 bases, leaving 7 bases not matched to a gene. There are 16 residues in the CDR3. Germline CDR1 SGHDT, CDR2 YYEEEE. CDR3 amino acids: CASSLYLSGGNSPLHF. CDR3 nucleotide sequence: TGTGCCAGCAGCTTGTATCTTTCAGGGGGTAATTCACCCCTCCACTTT. Combining the CDR3 with reference TRBV5-6 and TRBJ1-6 gives the whole variable domain DAGVTQSPTHLIKTRGQQVTLRCSPKSGHDTVSWYQQALGQGPQFIFQYYEEEERQRGNFPDRFSGHQFPNYSSELNVNALLLGDSALYLCASSLYLSGGNSPLHFGNGTRLTVT.

The V and J genes are TRBV15 and TRBJ2-7; D call uncertain. Germline assignment: CDR1 LNHNV and CDR2 YYDKDF (reference sequence). The CDR3 contains 14 residues. Trimming took off 0 bases at V and 3 bases at J, with 9 bases between the two ends. The CDR3 protein is CATSRDPMHYEQYF. The DNA of the CDR3 is TGTGCCACCAGCAGAGATCCTATGCACTACGAGCAGTACTTC.

CDR3 bases: TGTGCCAGCAGGGGAGACCAGCGAGAGACCCAGTACTTC. It specifies CASRGDQRETQYF. The chain couples TRBV14 to TRBJ2-5; D is perhaps TRBD2 (5 bases). Germline CDR1 reads SGHDN; CDR2 reads FVKESK. Trimming shortened V by 6 bases and J by 4 bases, and 12 bases separated the two germline ends. This CDR3 has 13 residues.

The table lists this clone with a count of one. The chain carries TRBV19 and TRBJ1-1; 8 bases match TRBD1. Looked up from germline, CDR1 is LNHDA and CDR2 is SQIVND (reference sequence). The CDR3 contains 14 residues. V trimming: 5 bases; J trimming: 5 bases; junction bases outside the gene matches: 7. The CDR3: CASSFYRGYTEAFF. The CDR3 DNA follows: TGTGCCAGTAGTTTTTACAGGGGGTATACTGAAGCTTTCTTT.

The rearrangement joins TRBV18 to TRBJ2-7; D is possibly TRBD2 (6 bases). The CDR3 is made up of 13 amino acids. Germline-derived CDR1 and CDR2 are KGHSH and LQKENI. The V end was cut by 4 bases, the J end by 0 bases, with 7 bases between. The DNA for the CDR3 is TGTGCCAGCTCACTGCGGGGCTCCTACGAGCAGTACTTC. As protein: CASSLRGSYEQYF.

The genes are TRBV19 and TRBJ2-2; D possibly corresponds to TRBD1 (6 bases). Germline V CDR1 and CDR2: LNHDA, SQIVND (reference sequence). The CDR3 is 17 residues long. The V end lost 5 bases, the J end lost 3 bases, and 19 bases lay between the germline ends. The CDR3, as DNA: TGTGCCAGTAGTCCTGGATCCGGGACACCATACACCGGGGAGCTGTTTTTT. The encoded protein is CASSPGSGTPYTGELFF.

For the CDR3, the DNA is TGTGCCAGCAGCCCTGGACATTTTAACTATGGCTACACCTTC. It specifies CASSPGHFNYGYTF. The V call is TRBV5-4, the J call TRBJ1-2; tentatively, D is TRBD1 (5 bases). Germline assignment: CDR1 SGHNT and CDR2 YYREEE (reference sequence). This CDR3 comprises 14 residues. The V and J ends lost 4 bases and 1 base respectively, with 11 bases between them.

The V gene is TRBV10-1, the J gene TRBJ1-1; D unresolved. V shed 10 bases and J shed 6 bases, with 21 bases lying between them. From germline, CDR1 is WNHNN and CDR2 SYGVQD (reference sequence). This CDR3 is 14 amino acids long. The CDR3 spells CATAWRDDKPEAFF. The CDR3 DNA follows: TGCGCCACCGCCTGGAGGGATGACAAGCCTGAAGCTTTCTTT.

This sequence joins TRBV4-2 and TRBJ1-2; TRBD1 matches 9 bases. CDR1 and CDR2 (germline): LGHNA, YNFKEQ. After removal of 1 base from V and 8 bases from J, the junction contained 5 bases not matched to a gene. CDR3 length: 14 amino acids. CDR3 bases: TGTGCCAGCAGCCAAGGAACAGGGGGCCTGGGCTACACCTTC. This codes for CASSQGTGGLGYTF.

V is TRBV19 and J is TRBJ2-7; 7 positions agree with TRBD1. The germline CDR1 and CDR2 sequences are LNHDA and SQIVND (reference sequence). The CDR3 runs 14 residues. V dropped 4 bases and J dropped 3; count of bases not matched to a gene: 6. The CDR3 loop reads CASSRAGQDYEQYF. The CDR3 coding sequence is TGTGCCAGTAGTAGAGCTGGACAGGACTACGAGCAGTACTTC.

The chain's CDR3 is CASSPDRGHNGYTF. The CDR3 DNA reads as TGTGCCAGCAGCCCCGACAGGGGGCACAATGGCTACACCTTC. The chain combines TRBV3-1 (or the pseudogene TRBV3-2) with TRBJ1-2, with 10 bases fitting TRBD1. Germline CDR1 and CDR2: LGHDT and YNNKEL (reference sequence). This CDR3 is 14 amino acids long. Trimming at V came to 4 bases and at J to 6 bases, leaving 5 bases not matched to a gene.

The table lists this clone with a count of one. This chain's CDR3 is CASGLSGGEQYF. CDR3 bases: TGTGCTAGTGGTTTGTCGGGGGGTGAGCAGTACTTC. The chain employs TRBV12-5 and TRBJ2-7, with 7 bases lining up with TRBD2. Germline loops: CDR1 LGHNT, CDR2 FRNRAP. The ends lost 2 bases at V and 7 bases at J; junction bases unmatched: 2. The length of the CDR3 is 12 residues.

This sequence joins TRBV10-2 and TRBJ2-7; D ambiguous. V lost 6 bases and J lost 2, with 11 bases in between. Germline V CDR1 and CDR2: WSHSY, SAAADI. The CDR3 consists of 13 residues. CDR3 coding DNA: TGCGCCAGCAGCCCGACTGAGACCTACGAGCAGTACTTC. This sequence encodes CASSPTETYEQYF.

This chain connects TRBV11-3 to TRBJ2-1, with 12 bases matching TRBD2. The CDR3 contains 15 residues. Germline V CDR1 and CDR2: SGHNT, YENEEA. The V and J ends lost 5 bases and 4 bases, in that order; junction bases with no gene match: 3. The CDR3 spells CASSLTSGGYNEQFF. CDR3 bases: TGTGCCAGCAGCCTGACTAGCGGGGGATACAATGAGCAGTTCTTC.

The chain couples TRBV5-1 to TRBJ2-3, with D possibly being TRBD2 (7 bases). Germline V gene data show CDR1 as SGHRS and CDR2 as YFSETQ. The CDR3 has 17 residues. The V end was cut by 4 bases, the J end by 2 bases, with 20 bases between. In DNA, the CDR3 is TGCGCCAGCAGCCCCCCGAGGGGGGGGGATTACACAGATACGCAGTATTTT. Translated, it gives CASSPPRGGDYTDTQYF.

The chain employs TRBV3-1 (or the pseudogene TRBV3-2) and TRBJ2-5; the match to TRBD2 covers 14 bases. This CDR3 spans 17 amino acids. Germline CDR1 LGHDT, CDR2 YNNKEL (reference sequence). V lost 5 bases to trimming and J lost 5 bases; unmatched junction nucleotides: 10. The CDR3 sequence is CASSFRLAGGVVETQYF. CDR3 coding DNA: TGTGCCAGCAGCTTCCGACTAGCGGGGGGGGTCGTTGAGACCCAGTACTTC.

The chain uses TRBV7-6 and TRBJ2-7, with TRBD1 matching over 7 bases. After removal of 5 bases from V and 3 bases from J, the junction contained 10 bases not matched to a gene. Germline V gene lookup returns CDR1 SGHVS and CDR2 FNYEAQ. The CDR3 contains 15 residues. This CDR3 is CASSPDRDRIYEQYF. Written as DNA, the CDR3 is TGTGCCAGCAGCCCCGACCGGGACAGAATCTACGAGCAGTACTTC.

This chain links TRBV2 with TRBJ1-1; D may be TRBD1 (5 bases). The CDR3 is 13 amino acids. The germline V and J ends were trimmed by 4 bases and 4 bases, with 10 bases remaining between them. Looked up from germline, CDR1 is SNHLY and CDR2 is FYNNEI. In DNA, the CDR3 is TGTGCCAGCAGTGTCTGGGGGGGCACTGAAGCTTTCTTT. Its protein is CASSVWGGTEAFF.

The genes are TRBV2 and TRBJ2-7, with 7 positions matching TRBD2. Germline V lookup: CDR1 SNHLY, CDR2 FYNNEI. The CDR3 extends over 14 amino acids. V lost 5 bases, J lost 3 bases, and 7 bases stayed unmatched. For the CDR3, the DNA is TGTGCCAGCAGTTTTGGGGGAGGGCTCTACGAGCAGTACTTC. Translated: CASSFGGGLYEQYF.

This clone was observed once. V gene TRBV6-5 combines with J gene TRBJ2-7, with D unclear. Trimming left V 2 bases short and J 2 bases short, with 13 bases between. Germline-derived CDR1 and CDR2 are MNHEY and SVGAGI. The CDR3 sequence is 15 residues long. The CDR3 sequence is CASSYETSPTYEQYF. The CDR3 coding sequence is TGTGCCAGCAGTTACGAGACATCCCCTACCTACGAGCAGTACTTC.

This chain links TRBV5-1 with TRBJ2-3; 8 nucleotides agree with TRBD2. Germline assignment: CDR1 SGHRS and CDR2 YFSETQ. The CDR3 runs to 16 residues. J gave up 5 bases and V 3 bases, and 11 bases lay outside the gene matches. CDR3 loop: CASSWSGGAAVDTQYF. CDR3 bases: TGCGCCAGCAGCTGGTCCGGGGGGGCCGCCGTAGATACGCAGTATTTT.

The chain employs TRBV6-5 and TRBJ1-6, with TRBD1 identical over 7 bases. CDR1 and CDR2 (germline): MNHEY, SVGAGI. This CDR3 has 13 amino acids. J lost 5 bases, V lost 9 bases, and 4 bases had no gene match. CDR3 region: CASTTGDNSPLHF. The CDR3 DNA is TGTGCCAGTACTACAGGGGATAATTCACCCCTCCACTTT.

V is TRBV5-6 and J is TRBJ1-5, with D maybe TRBD1 (5 bases). Trimming pared 0 bases from V and 5 bases from J, leaving 9 bases between. The CDR3 covers 14 residues. CDR1 is SGHDT and CDR2 is YYEEEE in the germline V gene. The CDR3 bases are TGTGCCAGCAGCTTGGCTCAAGGGGATCAGCCCCAGCATTTT. Translating gives CASSLAQGDQPQHF.